This TCR beta chain stems from a study of identical twins. Overall study findings and caveats: The study based its conclusions on cross-sectional statistical analysis and did not follow the same donors. There were fewer insertions in abundant cord blood beta clonotypes, but memory repertoires showed no such pattern. Models underestimated out-of-frame TCR alpha sharing in monozygotic twins.

The cDNA had a unique molecular identifier and a template-switch universal primer site. TCRdb itself ran the 5' RACE reads through MiXCR, one entry per CDR3 protein. Of about 250,000 distinct CDR3 sequences in the sample, roughly 13% were seen once. Concerning this clonotype itself: The target antigen is unknown.

Germline V gene data show CDR1 as MNHEY and CDR2 as SVGAGI. CDR3 length: 15 amino acids. The germline V and J ends were trimmed by 0 bases and 5 bases, with 13 bases remaining between them. The TCR was taken from a woman between 18 and 30 years old in good health. Sequences were obtained from memory (CD45RO+) T cells sorted from blood. The chain links TRBV6-5 to TRBJ1-1, with D perhaps matching TRBD1 (5 bases). In DNA form, the CDR3 reads TGTGCCAGCAGTTACTCGAAGGGGATGGGGACTGAAGCTTTCTTT. Translation gives CASSYSKGMGTEAFF.